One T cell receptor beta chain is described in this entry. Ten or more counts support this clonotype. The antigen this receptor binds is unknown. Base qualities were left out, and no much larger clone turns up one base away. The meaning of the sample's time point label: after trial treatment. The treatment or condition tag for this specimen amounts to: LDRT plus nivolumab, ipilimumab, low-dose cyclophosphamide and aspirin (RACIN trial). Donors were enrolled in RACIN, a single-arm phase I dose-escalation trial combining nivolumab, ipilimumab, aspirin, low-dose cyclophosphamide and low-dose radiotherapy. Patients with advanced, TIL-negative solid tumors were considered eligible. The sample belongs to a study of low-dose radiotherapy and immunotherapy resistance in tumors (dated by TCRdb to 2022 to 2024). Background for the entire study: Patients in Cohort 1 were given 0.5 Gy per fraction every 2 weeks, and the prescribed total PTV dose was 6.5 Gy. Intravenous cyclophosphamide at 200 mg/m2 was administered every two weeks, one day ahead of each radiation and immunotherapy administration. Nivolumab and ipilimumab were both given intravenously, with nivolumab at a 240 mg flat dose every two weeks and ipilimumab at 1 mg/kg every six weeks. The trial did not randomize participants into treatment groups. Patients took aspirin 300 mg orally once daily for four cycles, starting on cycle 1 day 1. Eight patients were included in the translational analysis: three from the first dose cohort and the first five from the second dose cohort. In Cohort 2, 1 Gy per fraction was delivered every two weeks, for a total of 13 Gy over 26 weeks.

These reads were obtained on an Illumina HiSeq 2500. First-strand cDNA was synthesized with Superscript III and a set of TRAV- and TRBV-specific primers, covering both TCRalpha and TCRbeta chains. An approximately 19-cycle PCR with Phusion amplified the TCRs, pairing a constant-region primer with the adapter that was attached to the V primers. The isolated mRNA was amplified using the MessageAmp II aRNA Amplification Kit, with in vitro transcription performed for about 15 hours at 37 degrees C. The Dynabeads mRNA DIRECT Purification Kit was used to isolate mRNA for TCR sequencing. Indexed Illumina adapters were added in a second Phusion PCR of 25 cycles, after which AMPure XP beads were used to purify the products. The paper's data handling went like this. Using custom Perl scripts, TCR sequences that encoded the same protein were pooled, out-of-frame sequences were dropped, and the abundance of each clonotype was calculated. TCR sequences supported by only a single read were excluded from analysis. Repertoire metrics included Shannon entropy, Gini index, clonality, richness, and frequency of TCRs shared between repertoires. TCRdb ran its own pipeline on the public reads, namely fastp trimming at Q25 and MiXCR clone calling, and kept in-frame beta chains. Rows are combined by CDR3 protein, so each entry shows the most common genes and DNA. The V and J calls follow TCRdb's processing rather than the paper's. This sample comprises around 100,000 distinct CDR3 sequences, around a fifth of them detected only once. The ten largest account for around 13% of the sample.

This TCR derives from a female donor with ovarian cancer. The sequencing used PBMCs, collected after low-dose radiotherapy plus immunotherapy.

CDR3 region: CAIAESSYEQYF. The nucleotide sequence reads as follows: TGTGCCATCGCCGAAAGCAGCTACGAGCAGTACTTC. The chain uses TRBV10-3 and TRBJ2-7; no D gene is confidently identified. The CDR3 goes from the cysteine to the phenylalanine over 12 residues. Only the CDR3 part of the read is kept: 36 bases, read in frame from the first base. Trimming costs V 8 bases and J 3 bases, and their ends lie 11 bases apart. In the germline V gene, CDR1 corresponds to ENHRY and CDR2 to SYGVKD.